These 2 T cell receptor beta chains originate from one sample sequenced in a study of blood T cells in healthy people across ages. The authors ran a second PCR of about 7 to 11 cycles using a sample-barcoded 5' primer and a J-beta primer mix. TCRdb re-analysed the 5' RACE reads in MiXCR, keeping a single row per CDR3 protein. The table has roughly 1.5 million distinct CDR3 sequences, about 45% seen once. The sample comprised blood. These receptors all stem from a woman aged 18-29 years in good health.

This chain connects TRBV2 to TRBJ2-2; the D is unclear. The CDR3 has 13 amino acids. Trimming pared 6 bases from V and 7 bases from J, leaving 12 bases between. Looked up from germline, CDR1 is SNHLY and CDR2 is FYNNEI. The CDR3 DNA reads TGTGCCAGCAGACCTACATGGAACGGGGAGCTGTTTTTT. It encodes CASRPTWNGELFF.

The J gene is TRBJ2-7, the V gene TRBV12-3 or TRBV12-4; tentative D call: TRBD1 (5 bases). The CDR3 covers 15 residues. V shed 2 bases and J shed 7 bases, with 18 bases lying between them. Here the CDR3 DNA reads TGTGCCAGCAGTTTAAGGGGCCAGGGAAACAATGAGCAGTACTTC. It encodes CASSLRGQGNNEQYF.